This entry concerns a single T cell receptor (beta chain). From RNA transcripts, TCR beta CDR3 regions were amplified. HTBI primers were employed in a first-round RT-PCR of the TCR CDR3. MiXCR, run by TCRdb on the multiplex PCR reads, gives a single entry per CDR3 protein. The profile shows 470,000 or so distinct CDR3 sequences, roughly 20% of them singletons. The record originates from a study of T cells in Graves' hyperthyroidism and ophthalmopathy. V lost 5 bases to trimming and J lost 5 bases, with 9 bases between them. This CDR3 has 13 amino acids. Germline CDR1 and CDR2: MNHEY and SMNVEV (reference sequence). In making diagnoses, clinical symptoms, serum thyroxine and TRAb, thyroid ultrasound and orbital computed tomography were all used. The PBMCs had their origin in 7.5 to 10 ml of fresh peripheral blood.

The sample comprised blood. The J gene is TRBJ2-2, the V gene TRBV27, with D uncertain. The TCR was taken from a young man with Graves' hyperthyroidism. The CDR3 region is CASSEQWTGELFF. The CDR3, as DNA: TGTGCCAGCAGTGAACAATGGACCGGGGAGCTGTTTTTT.